This T cell receptor (beta chain) was found in a study of blood T cell repertoires in COVID-19. For the study at large: Both acute and convalescent COVID-19 samples were obtained from the United States, Italy and Spain. The analysed material was cDNA or gDNA that came from T cells, B-cell-depleted T cells, or PBMCs.

Note on this clone: The missing conserved phenylalanine or tryptophan at the end of this CDR3 makes a read error likely. It is unclear where the CDR3 begins or ends on the DNA, so no DNA is shown, and the CDR3 is as TCRdb lists it.

Methods used by the authors: The assay estimated nucleated cells by amplifying reference gene primers. Profiling relied on immunoSEQ multiplex PCR, and the TCRdb table lists in-frame clones only, not all of them. The DNA was the basis for D and trimming; V, J and clone size are from that table. The sample consists of around 60,000 clones, 74% of them appearing once. Germline CDR1 and CDR2: MDHEN and SYDVKM. The CDR3 sequence runs 11 residues, both termini included. The sample taken for sequencing was peripheral blood. The TCR sequence derives from a woman of 80 years or more with acute or convalescent COVID-19. This chain links TRBV28 with TRBJ1-3; TRBD1 is taken as the D call from the table, unchecked against the DNA. CDR3 region: CASSTGGNAQV.